The T cell receptor beta chain described here comes from a study of blood T cell repertoires in COVID-19. Across the whole study: Resolution of symptoms, clearance, or two negative PCRs was present in recovered Cohort 3 donors. Spain, Italy and the United States supplied samples that represented acute and convalescent COVID-19.

TCRdb's table, derived via immunoSEQ multiplex PCR, lists solely in-frame clones and lacks some. The data hold 300,000 to 450,000 clones, with approximately 87% observed a single time. The receptor was derived from a man between 40 and 49 years old in a cohort exposed to, infected with or recovered from COVID-19 (not recorded which). The sample consisted of PBMCs or T cells enriched from blood (not recorded which).

CDR3 DNA sequence: TGTGCCAGCTCACCCGACCGAGGAACCTACGAGCAGTACTTC. It translates to CASSPDRGTYEQYF. The chain carries TRBV18 and TRBJ2-7; D is ambiguous. The CDR3 covers 14 residues. Germline-derived CDR1 and CDR2 are KGHSH and LQKENI. Trimming took off 3 bases at V and 2 bases at J, with 11 bases between the two ends.